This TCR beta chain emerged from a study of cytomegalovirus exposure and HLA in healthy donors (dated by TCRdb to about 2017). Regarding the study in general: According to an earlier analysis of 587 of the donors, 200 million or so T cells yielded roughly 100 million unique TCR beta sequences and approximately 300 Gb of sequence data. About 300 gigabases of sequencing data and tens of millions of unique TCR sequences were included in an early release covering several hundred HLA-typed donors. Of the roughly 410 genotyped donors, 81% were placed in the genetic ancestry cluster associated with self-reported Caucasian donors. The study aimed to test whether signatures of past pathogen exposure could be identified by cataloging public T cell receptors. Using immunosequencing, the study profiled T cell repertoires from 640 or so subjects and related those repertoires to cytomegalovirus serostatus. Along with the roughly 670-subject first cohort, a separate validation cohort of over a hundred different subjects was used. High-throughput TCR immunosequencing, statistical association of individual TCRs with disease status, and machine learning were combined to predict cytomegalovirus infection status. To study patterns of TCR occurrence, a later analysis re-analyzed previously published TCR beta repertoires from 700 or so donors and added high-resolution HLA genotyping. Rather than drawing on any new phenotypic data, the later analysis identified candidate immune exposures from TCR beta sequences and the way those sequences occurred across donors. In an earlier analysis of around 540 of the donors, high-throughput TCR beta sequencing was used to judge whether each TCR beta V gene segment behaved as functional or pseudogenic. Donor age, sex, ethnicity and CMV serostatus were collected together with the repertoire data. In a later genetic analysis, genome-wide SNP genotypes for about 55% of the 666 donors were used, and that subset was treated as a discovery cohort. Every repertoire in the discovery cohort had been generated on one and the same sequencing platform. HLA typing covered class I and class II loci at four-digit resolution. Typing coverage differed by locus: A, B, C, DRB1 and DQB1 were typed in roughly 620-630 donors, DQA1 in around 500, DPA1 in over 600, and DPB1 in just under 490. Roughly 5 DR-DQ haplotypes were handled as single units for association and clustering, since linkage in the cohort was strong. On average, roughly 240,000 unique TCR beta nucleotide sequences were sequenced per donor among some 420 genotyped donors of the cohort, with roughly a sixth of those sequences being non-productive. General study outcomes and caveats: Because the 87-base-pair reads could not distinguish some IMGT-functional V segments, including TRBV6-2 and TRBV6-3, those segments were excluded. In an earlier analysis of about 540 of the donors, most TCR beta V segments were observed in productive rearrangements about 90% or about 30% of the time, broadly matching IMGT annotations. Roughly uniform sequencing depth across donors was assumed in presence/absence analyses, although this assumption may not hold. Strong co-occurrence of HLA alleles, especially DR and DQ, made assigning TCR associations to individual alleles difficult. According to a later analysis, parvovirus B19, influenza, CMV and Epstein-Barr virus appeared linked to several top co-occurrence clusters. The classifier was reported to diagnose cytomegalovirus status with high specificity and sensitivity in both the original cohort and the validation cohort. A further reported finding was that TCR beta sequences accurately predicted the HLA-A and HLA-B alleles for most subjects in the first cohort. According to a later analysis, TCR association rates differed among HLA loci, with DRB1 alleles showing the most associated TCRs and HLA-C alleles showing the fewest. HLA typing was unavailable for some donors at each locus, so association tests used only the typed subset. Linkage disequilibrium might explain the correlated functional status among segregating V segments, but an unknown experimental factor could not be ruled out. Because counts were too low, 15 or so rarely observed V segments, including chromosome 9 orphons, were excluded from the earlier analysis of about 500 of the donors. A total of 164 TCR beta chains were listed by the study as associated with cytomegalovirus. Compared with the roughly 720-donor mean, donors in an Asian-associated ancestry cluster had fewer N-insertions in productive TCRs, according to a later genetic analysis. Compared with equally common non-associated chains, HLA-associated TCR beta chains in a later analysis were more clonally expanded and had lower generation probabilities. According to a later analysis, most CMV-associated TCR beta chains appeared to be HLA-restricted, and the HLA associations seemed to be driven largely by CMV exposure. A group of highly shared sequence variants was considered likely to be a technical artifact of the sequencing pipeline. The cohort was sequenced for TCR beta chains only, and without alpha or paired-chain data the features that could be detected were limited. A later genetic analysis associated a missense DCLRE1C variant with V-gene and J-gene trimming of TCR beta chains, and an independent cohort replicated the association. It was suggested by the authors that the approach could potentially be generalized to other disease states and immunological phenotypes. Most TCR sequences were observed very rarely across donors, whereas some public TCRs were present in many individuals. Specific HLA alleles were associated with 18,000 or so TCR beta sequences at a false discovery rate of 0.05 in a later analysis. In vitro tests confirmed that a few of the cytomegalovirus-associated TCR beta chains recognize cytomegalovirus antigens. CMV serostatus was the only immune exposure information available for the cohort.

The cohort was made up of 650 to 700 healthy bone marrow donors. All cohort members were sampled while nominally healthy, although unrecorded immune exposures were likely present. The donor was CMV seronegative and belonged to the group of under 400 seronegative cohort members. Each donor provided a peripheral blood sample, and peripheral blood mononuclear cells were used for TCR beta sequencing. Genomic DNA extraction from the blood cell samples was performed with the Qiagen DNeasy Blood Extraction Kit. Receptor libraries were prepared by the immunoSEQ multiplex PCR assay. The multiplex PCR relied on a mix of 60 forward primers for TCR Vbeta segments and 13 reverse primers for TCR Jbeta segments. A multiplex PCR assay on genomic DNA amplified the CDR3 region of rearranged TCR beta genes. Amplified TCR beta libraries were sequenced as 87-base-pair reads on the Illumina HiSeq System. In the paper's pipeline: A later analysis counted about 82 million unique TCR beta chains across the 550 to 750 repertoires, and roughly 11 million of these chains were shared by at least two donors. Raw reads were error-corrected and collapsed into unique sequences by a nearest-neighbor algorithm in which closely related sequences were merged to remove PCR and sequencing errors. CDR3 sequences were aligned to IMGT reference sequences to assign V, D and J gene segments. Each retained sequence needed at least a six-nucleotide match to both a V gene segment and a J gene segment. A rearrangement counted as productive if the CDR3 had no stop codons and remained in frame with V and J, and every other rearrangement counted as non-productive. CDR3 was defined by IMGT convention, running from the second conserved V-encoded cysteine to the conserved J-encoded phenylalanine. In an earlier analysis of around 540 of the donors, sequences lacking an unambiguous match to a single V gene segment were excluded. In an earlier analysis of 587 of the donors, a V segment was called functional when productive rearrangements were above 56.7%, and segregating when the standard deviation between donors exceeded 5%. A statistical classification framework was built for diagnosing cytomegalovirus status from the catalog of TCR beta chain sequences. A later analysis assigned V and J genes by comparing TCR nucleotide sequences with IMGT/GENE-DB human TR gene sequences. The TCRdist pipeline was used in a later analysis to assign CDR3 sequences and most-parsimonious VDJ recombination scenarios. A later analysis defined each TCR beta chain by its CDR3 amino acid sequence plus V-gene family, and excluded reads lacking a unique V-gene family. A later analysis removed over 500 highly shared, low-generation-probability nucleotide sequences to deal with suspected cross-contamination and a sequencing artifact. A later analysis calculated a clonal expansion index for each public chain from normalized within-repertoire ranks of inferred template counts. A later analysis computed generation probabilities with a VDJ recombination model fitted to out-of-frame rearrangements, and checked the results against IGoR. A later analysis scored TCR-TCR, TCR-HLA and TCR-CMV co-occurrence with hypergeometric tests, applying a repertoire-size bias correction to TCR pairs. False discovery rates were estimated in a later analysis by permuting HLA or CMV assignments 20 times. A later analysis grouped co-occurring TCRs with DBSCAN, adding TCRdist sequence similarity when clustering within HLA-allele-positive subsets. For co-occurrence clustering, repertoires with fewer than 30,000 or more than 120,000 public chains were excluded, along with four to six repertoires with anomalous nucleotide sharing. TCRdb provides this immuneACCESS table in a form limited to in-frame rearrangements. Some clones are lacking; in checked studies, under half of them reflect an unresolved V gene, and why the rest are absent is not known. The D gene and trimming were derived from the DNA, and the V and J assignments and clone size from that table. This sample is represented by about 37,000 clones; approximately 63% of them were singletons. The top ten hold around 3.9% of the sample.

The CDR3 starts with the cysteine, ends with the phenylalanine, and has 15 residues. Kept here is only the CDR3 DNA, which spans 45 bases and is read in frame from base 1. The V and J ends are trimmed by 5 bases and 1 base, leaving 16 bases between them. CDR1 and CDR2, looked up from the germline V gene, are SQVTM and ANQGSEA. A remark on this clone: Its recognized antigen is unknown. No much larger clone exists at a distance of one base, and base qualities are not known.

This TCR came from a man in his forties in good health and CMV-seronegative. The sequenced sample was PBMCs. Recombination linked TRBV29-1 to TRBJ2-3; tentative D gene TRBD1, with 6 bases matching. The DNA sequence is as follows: TGCAGCGTTTCAGGGGTAGGGGTTGGCACAGATACGCAGTATTTT. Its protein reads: CSVSGVGVGTDTQYF.